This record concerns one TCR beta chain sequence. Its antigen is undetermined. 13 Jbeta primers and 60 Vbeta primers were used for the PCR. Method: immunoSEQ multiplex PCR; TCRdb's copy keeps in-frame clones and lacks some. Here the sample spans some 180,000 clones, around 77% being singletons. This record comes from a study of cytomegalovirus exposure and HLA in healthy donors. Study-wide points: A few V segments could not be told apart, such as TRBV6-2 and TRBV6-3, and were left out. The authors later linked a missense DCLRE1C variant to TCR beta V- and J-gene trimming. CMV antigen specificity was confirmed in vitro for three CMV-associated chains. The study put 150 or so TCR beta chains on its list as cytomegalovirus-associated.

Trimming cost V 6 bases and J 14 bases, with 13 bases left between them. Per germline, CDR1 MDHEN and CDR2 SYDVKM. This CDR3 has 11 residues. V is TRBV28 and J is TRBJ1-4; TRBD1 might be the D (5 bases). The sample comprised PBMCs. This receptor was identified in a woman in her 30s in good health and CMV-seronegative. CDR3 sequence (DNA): TGTGCCAGCAGGTTCGGACACCATCTGTTTTTT. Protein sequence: CASRFGHHLFF.